These T cell receptor beta chains were read from a single sample in a study of shared clonotypes between healthy human individuals. Repertoires were generated with immunoSEQ multiplex PCR, while TCRdb's copy carries only in-frame clones and drops some. Of approximately 1.9 million clones detected, approximately 92% appear once; the ten largest clones hold more than 1.5%. Sequenced input: naive CD8+ T cells from PBMCs. The receptors originated from a man in his late teens or twenties in good health. Some clones in this sample may be carry-over from other donors' samples. CDR3s include the opening cysteine and the closing phenylalanine or tryptophan. A D gene is named only where the DNA matches it firmly. Some rows have no size entry. The others give once, few or many, or a class for an expanded clone.

>TRBJ1-2|.|TRBV7-9|.
CASTQWGETYGYTF
TGTGCCAGCACCCAGTGGGGGGAAACCTATGGCTACACCTTC
>TRBJ1-1|few|TRBV7-9|.
CASSLDGEAFF
TGTGCCAGCAGCTTAGACGGTGAAGCTTTCTTT
>TRBJ1-2|.|TRBV5-4|.
CASTEQGLNYGYTF
TGTGCCAGCACCGAGCAGGGTCTTAACTATGGCTACACCTTC
>TRBJ2-2|once|TRBV5-4|TRBD1
CASSFLAGGVTGELFF
TGTGCCAGCAGCTTTTTGGCAGGGGGCGTCACCGGGGAGCTGTTTTTT
>TRBJ2-1|.|TRBV9|TRBD2
CASSELAGIGNEQFF
TGTGCCAGCAGCGAGCTAGCGGGAATCGGCAATGAGCAGTTCTTC
>TRBJ2-5|.|TRBV27|.
CASSQGTSGETQYF
TGTGCCAGCAGTCAAGGGACGTCTGGGGAGACCCAGTACTTC
>TRBJ2-1|.|TRBV30|.
CAWSASRLEQFF
TGTGCCTGGAGTGCCTCGAGACTAGAGCAGTTCTTC
>TRBJ2-3|once|TRBV10-3|.
CAISESRGGADTQYF
TGTGCCATCAGTGAGTCGAGGGGCGGGGCAGATACGCAGTATTTT
>TRBJ2-5|once|TRBV30|.
CAWSDEGASRSETQYF
TGTGCCTGGAGCGACGAAGGGGCCTCCCGGTCCGAGACCCAGTACTTC
>TRBJ2-2|.|TRBV4-3|TRBD2
CASSQELAGVVAGELFF
TGCGCCAGCAGCCAAGAGCTAGCGGGAGTTGTTGCCGGGGAGCTGTTTTTT
>TRBJ1-5|.|TRBV27|TRBD1
CASSYRQGGKSQHF
TGTGCCAGCAGTTATCGACAGGGAGGAAAGTCCCAGCATTTT
>TRBJ2-7|.|TRBV28|TRBD1
CASRGQGELEQYF
TGTGCCAGCAGGGGGCAGGGGGAACTCGAGCAGTACTTC
>TRBJ2-5|.|TRBV9|.
CASSHRTGSSSRDQYF
TGTGCCAGCAGCCATAGAACAGGATCCTCTTCAAGAGACCAGTACTTC
>TRBJ1-1|.|TRBV9|.
CASSVVDARGGTFF
TGTGCCAGCAGCGTAGTGGACGCCCGCGGGGGAACTTTCTTT
>TRBJ2-1|.|TRBV6-5|.
CASSLTGNEQFF
TGTGCCAGCTCCCTGACGGGCAATGAGCAGTTCTTC
>TRBJ2-7|.|TRBV27|.
CASSFVGGPAYEQYF
TGTGCCAGCAGTTTTGTGGGGGGGCCTGCCTACGAGCAGTACTTC
>TRBJ2-3|.|TRBV27|.
CASSSRQGTDTQYF
TGTGCCAGCAGCTCTAGACAGGGCACAGATACGCAGTATTTT
>TRBJ2-7|.|TRBV29-1|.
CSVYTISYEQYF
TGCAGCGTCTACACCATCTCCTACGAGCAGTACTTC
>TRBJ1-4|.|TRBV7-9|.
CASSRKIVGGMEKLFF
TGTGCCAGCAGCCGTAAAATCGTAGGGGGGATGGAAAAACTGTTTTTT
>TRBJ1-2|.|TRBV4-2|.
CASSQDSQETNYGYTF
TGTGCCAGCAGCCAAGATTCCCAGGAAACTAACTATGGCTACACCTTC
>TRBJ1-1|.|TRBV9|.
CASSVAPGLNTEAFF
TGTGCCAGCAGCGTAGCCCCGGGGCTAAACACTGAAGCTTTCTTT
>TRBJ2-3|.|TRBV4-3|TRBD2
CASSQVSLADVSTDTQYF
TGCGCCAGCAGCCAAGTGTCACTAGCGGATGTCAGCACAGATACGCAGTATTTT
>TRBJ1-5|.|TRBV6-5|TRBD1
CASSSTGAQSPQHF
TGTGCCAGCAGTTCCACAGGGGCCCAGAGCCCCCAGCATTTT
>TRBJ2-7|.|TRBV25-1|.
CASSEGRGYEQYF
TGTGCCAGCAGTGAAGGCAGGGGCTACGAGCAGTACTTC
>TRBJ1-2|.|TRBV12-5|.
CASGLPGPHYGYTF
TGTGCTAGTGGTTTGCCGGGACCCCACTATGGCTACACCTTC
>TRBJ2-7|.|TRBV6-5|.
CASSFGMGTGQYF
TGTGCCAGCAGTTTCGGAATGGGGACGGGGCAGTACTTC
>TRBJ2-1|.|TRBV4-1|TRBD2
CASSHLSGRGNEQFF
TGCGCCAGCAGCCACCTTAGCGGGAGAGGCAATGAGCAGTTCTTC
>TRBJ1-2|.|TRBV2|TRBD1
CASSEGQGGPPNYGYTF
TGTGCCAGCAGTGAGGGACAGGGCGGCCCTCCTAACTATGGCTACACCTTC
>TRBJ2-5|.|TRBV27|.
CASSPWTTGETQYF
TGTGCCAGCAGTCCTTGGACAACGGGAGAGACCCAGTACTTC
>TRBJ1-5|.|TRBV27|.
CASSLEGGSNQPQHF
TGTGCCAGCAGTTTGGAAGGGGGGAGCAATCAGCCCCAGCATTTT
>TRBJ2-5|.|TRBV27|.
CASSFGSMGETQYF
TGTGCCAGCAGTTTTGGCTCGATGGGAGAGACCCAGTACTTC
>TRBJ2-7|.|TRBV30|TRBD2
CAWSVSSGYYEQYF
TGTGCCTGGAGTGTTTCTAGCGGGTACTACGAGCAGTACTTC
>TRBJ2-3|.|TRBV29-1|TRBD1
CSGTDRVGADTQYF
TGCAGCGGTACAGACAGGGTGGGGGCAGATACGCAGTATTTT
>TRBJ1-1|.|TRBV9|.
CASSQGTPPEAFF
TGTGCCAGCAGCCAGGGAACTCCCCCTGAAGCTTTCTTT
>TRBJ2-2|.|TRBV5-1|TRBD1
CASRKDRVGNPFTGELFF
TGCGCCAGCAGAAAAGACAGGGTCGGAAACCCTTTCACCGGGGAGCTGTTTTTT
>TRBJ2-5|.|TRBV28|TRBD2
CATNLLLAGGPGETQYF
TGTGCCACCAACCTCTTACTGGCGGGAGGGCCAGGGGAGACCCAGTACTTC
>TRBJ2-5|.|TRBV28|TRBD1
CASSWGDRVTETQYF
TGTGCCAGCAGTTGGGGGGACAGGGTGACAGAGACCCAGTACTTC
>TRBJ1-5|.|TRBV2|.
CASSDAGANQPQHF
TGTGCCAGCAGTGATGCAGGGGCCAACCAGCCCCAGCATTTT
>TRBJ2-1|.|TRBV6-1|TRBD2
CASSEGASGGNEQFF
TGTGCCAGCAGTGAAGGGGCTAGCGGGGGAAATGAGCAGTTCTTC
>TRBJ1-1|.|TRBV13|TRBD1
CASTLEGGRSNTEAFF
TGTGCCAGCACCTTGGAAGGGGGCCGATCAAACACTGAAGCTTTCTTT
>TRBJ1-4|.|TRBV7-7|.
CASSLLRGEKLFF
TGTGCCAGCAGCTTATTGCGGGGTGAAAAACTGTTTTTT
>TRBJ1-5|once|TRBV6-5|.
CASSQGRNQPQHF
TGTGCCAGCAGTCAGGGCCGCAATCAGCCCCAGCATTTT
>TRBJ2-3|.|TRBV6-5|TRBD2
CASSYSQREGPDTQYF
TGTGCCAGCAGTTACTCCCAGCGGGAGGGCCCAGATACGCAGTATTTT
>TRBJ2-2|.|TRBV7-9|TRBD1
CASSYRDREYTGELFF
TGTGCCAGCAGCTACCGGGACAGGGAGTACACCGGGGAGCTGTTTTTT
>TRBJ2-7|.|TRBV7-9|TRBD1
CASSLGQGISYEQYF
TGTGCCAGCAGCTTGGGACAGGGAATCTCCTACGAGCAGTACTTC
>TRBJ2-7|.|TRBV7-9|.
CASSPGTHSSYEQYF
TGTGCCAGCAGTCCCGGGACCCACAGCTCCTACGAGCAGTACTTC
>TRBJ2-7|.|TRBV14|TRBD1
CASSQERLDRGSYEQYF
TGTGCCAGCAGCCAAGAAAGGTTAGACAGGGGCTCCTACGAGCAGTACTTC